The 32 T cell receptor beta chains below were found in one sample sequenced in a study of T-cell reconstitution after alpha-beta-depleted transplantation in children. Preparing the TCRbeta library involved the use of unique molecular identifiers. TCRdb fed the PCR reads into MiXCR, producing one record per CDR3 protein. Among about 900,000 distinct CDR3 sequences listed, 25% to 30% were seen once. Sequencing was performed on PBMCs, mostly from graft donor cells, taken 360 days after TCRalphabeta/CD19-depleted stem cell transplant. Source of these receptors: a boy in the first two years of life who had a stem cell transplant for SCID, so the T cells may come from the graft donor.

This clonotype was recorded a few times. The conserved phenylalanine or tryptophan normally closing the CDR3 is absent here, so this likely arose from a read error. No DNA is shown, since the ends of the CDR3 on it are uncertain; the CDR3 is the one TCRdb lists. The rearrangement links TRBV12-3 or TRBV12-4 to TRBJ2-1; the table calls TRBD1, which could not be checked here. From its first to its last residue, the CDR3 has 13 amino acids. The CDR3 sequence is CASSHGAGGAVPS.

The CDR3 DNA is TGTGCCAGCTGTCCGGGACTTGGGGCCCACTCGAACACCGGGGAGCTGTTTTTT. The encoded protein is CASCPGLGAHSNTGELFF. The V call is TRBV3-1, the J call TRBJ2-2; tentatively, D is TRBD2 (6 bases). This CDR3 is built from 18 residues. The germline gives CDR1 LGHDT, CDR2 YNNKEL (reference sequence). V dropped 8 bases and J dropped 0 bases, with 22 bases sitting between them.

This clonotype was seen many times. Here the CDR3 reads CASSSQTLIQGPNYEQYF. CDR3 DNA: TGTGCCAGCAGTTCCCAAACTCTGATCCAGGGGCCGAACTACGAGCAGTACTTC. This chain links TRBV27 with TRBJ2-7, with D possibly TRBD1 on 6 matching bases. Germline CDR1 is MNHEY and CDR2 is SMNVEV (reference sequence). The CDR3 is made up of 18 amino acids. V lost 4 bases to trimming and J lost 3 bases, with 25 bases between them.

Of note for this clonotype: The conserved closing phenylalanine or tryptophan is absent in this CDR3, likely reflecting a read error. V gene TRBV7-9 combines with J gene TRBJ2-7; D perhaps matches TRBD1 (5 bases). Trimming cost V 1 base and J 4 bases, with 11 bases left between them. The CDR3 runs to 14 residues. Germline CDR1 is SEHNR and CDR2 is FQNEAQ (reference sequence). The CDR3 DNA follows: TGTGCCAGCAGCTTAGGTCCAGGGCTTTACGAGCAGTACTAC. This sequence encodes CASSLGPGLYEQYY.

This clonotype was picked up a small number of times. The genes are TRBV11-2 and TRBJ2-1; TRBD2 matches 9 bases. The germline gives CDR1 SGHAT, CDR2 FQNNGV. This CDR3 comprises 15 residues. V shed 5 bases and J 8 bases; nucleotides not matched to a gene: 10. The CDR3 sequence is CASSLGTSIGDEQFF. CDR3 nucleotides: TGTGCCAGCAGCCTCGGGACTAGCATCGGGGATGAGCAGTTCTTC. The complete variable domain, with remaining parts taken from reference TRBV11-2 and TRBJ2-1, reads EAGVAQSPRYKIIEKRQSVAFWCNPISGHATLYWYQQILGQGPKLLIQFQNNGVVDDSQLPKDRFSAERLKGVDSTLKIQPAKLEDSAVYLCASSLGTSIGDEQFFGPGTRLTVL.

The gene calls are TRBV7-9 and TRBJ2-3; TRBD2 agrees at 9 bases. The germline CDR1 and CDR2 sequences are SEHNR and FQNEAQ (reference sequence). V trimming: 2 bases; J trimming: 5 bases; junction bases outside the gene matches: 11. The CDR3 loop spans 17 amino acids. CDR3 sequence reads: CASSLFAGTSKGDTQYF. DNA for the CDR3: TGTGCCAGCAGCTTATTCGCCGGGACTAGCAAGGGAGATACGCAGTATTTT. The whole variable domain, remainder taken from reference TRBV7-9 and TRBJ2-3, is DTGVSQNPRHKITKRGQNVTFRCDPISEHNRLYWYRQTLGQGPEFLTYFQNEAQLEKSRLLSDRFSAERPKGSFSTLEIQRTEQGDSAMYLCASSLFAGTSKGDTQYFGPGTRLTVL.

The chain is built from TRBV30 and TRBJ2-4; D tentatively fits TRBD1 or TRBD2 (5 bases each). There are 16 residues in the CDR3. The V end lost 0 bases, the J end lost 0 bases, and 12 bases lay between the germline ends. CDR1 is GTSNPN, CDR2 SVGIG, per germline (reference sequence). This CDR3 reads CAWSVKGTLAKNIQYF. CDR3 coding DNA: TGTGCCTGGAGTGTAAAGGGGACGCTAGCCAAAAACATTCAGTACTTC. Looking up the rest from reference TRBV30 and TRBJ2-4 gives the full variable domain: SQTIHQWPATLVQPVGSPLSLECTVEGTSNPNLYWYRQAAGRGLQLLFYSVGIGQISSEVPQNLSASRPQDRQFILSSKKLLLSDSGFYLCAWSVKGTLAKNIQYFGAGTRLSVL.

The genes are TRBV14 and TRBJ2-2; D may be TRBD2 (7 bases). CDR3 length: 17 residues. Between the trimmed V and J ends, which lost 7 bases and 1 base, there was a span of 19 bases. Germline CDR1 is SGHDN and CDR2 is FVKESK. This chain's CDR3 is CASKGRGGGLNTGELFF. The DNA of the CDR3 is TGTGCCAGCAAAGGCCGGGGCGGGGGCCTGAACACCGGGGAGCTGTTTTTT.

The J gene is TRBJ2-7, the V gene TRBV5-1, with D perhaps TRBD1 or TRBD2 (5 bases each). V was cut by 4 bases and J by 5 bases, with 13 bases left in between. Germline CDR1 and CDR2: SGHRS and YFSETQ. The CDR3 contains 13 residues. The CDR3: CASSPPRGHEQYF. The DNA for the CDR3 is TGCGCCAGCAGCCCCCCTAGGGGACACGAGCAGTACTTC.

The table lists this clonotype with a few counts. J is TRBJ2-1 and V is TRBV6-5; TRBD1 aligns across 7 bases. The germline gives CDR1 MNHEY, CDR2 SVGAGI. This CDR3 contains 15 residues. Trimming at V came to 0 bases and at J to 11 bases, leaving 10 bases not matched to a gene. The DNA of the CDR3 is TGTGCCAGCAGTTACTCCCGGACAGGACAAAACCAGCAGTTCTTC. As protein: CASSYSRTGQNQQFF.

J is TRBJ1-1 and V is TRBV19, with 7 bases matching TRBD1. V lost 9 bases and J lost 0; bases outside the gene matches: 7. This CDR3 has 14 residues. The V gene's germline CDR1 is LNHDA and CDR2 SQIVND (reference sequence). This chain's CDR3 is CASRTGSLNTEAFF. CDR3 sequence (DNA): TGTGCCAGCCGGACAGGTAGCCTGAACACTGAAGCTTTCTTT.

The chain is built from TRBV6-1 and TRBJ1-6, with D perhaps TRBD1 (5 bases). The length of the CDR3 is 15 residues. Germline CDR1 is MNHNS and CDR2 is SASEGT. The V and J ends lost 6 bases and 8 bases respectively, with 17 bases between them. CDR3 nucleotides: TGTGCCAGCAGGGTCACATGGGGCCGGCATTCACCCCTCCACTTT. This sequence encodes CASRVTWGRHSPLHF.

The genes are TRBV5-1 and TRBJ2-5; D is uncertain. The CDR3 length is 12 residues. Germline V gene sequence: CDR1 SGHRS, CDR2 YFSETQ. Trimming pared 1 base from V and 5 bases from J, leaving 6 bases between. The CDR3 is CASSLNTETQYF. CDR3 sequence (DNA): TGCGCCAGCAGCTTGAATACCGAGACCCAGTACTTC.

The CDR3 loop reads CASSPGLTTEAFF. The DNA for the CDR3 is TGTGCCAGCTCACCAGGACTCACCACTGAAGCTTTCTTT. The chain carries TRBV18 and TRBJ1-1; the D is unclear. CDR3 length equals 13 residues. The germline V gene has CDR1 KGHSH and CDR2 LQKENI. The ends were cut back, 2 bases at V and 4 bases at J, with 8 bases in the middle. Using reference TRBV18 and TRBJ1-1 for the parts outside the CDR3, the full variable domain is NAGVMQNPRHLVRRRGQEARLRCSPMKGHSHVYWYRQLPEEGLKFMVYLQKENIIDESGMPKERFSAEFPKEGPSILRIQQVVRGDSAAYFCASSPGLTTEAFFGQGTRLTVV.

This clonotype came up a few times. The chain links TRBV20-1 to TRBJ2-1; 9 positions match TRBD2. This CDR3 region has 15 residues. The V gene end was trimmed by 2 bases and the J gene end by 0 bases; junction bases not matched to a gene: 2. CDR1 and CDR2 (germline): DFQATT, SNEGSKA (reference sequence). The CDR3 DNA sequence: TGCAGTGCTAGACATAGCGGGGGCTCCTACAATGAGCAGTTCTTC. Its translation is CSARHSGGSYNEQFF.

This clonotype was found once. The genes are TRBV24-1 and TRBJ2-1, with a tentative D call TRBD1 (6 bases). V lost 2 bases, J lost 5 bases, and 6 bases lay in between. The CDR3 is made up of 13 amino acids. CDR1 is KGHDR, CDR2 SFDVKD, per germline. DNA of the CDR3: TGTGCCACCAGTGATTACAGGGACAATGAGCAGTTCTTC. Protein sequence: CATSDYRDNEQFF.

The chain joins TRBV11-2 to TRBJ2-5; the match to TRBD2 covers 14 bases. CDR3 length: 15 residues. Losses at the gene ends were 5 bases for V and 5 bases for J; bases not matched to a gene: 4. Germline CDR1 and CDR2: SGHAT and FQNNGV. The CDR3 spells CASSVGLAGDETQYF. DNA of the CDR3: TGTGCCAGCAGCGTGGGACTAGCGGGGGATGAGACCCAGTACTTC.

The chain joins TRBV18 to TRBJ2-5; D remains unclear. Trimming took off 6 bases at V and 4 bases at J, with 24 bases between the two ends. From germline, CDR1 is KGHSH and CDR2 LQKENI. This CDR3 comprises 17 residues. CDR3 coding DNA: TGTGCCAGCTCCCCCTCCCCCGGAAGGAAACCCGGAGAGACCCAGTACTTC. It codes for CASSPSPGRKPGETQYF.

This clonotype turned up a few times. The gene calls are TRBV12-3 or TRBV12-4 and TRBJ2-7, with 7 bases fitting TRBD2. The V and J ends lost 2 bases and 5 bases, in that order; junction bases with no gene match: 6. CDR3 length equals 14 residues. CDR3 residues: CASSLPAGSNEQYF. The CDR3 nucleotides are TGTGCCAGCAGTTTACCAGCGGGGAGCAACGAGCAGTACTTC.

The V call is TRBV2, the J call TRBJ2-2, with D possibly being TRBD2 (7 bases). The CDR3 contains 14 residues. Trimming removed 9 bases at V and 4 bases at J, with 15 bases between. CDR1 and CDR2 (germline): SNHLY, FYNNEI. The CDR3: CASRGGKITGELFF. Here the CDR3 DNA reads TGTGCCAGTAGGGGGGGGAAGATCACCGGGGAGCTGTTTTTT.

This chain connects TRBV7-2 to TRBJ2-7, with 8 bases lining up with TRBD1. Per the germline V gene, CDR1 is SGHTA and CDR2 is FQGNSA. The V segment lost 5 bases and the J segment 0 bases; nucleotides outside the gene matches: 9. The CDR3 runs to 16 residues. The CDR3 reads CASSPRRDRFSYEQYF. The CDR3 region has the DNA TGTGCCAGCAGCCCTAGGCGGGACAGGTTCTCCTACGAGCAGTACTTC.

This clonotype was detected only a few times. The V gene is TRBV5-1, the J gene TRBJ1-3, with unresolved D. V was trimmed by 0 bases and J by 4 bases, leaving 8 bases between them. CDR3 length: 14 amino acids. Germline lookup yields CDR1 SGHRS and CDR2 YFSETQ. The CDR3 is CASSLGSDGNTIYF. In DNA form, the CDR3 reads TGCGCCAGCAGCTTGGGGTCAGACGGAAACACCATATATTTT.

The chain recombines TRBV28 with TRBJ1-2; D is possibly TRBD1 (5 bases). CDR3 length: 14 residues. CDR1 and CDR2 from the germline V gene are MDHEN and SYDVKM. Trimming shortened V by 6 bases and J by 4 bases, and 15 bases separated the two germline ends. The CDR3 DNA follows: TGTGCCAGCAGCGAGTCGACGGGGGTCTATGGCTACACCTTC. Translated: CASSESTGVYGYTF.

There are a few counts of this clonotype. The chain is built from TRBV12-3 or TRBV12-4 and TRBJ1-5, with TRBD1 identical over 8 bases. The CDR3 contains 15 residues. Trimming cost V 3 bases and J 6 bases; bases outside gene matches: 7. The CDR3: CASSFYQGAGQPQHF. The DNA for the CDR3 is TGTGCCAGCAGTTTTTATCAGGGGGCTGGTCAGCCCCAGCATTTT.

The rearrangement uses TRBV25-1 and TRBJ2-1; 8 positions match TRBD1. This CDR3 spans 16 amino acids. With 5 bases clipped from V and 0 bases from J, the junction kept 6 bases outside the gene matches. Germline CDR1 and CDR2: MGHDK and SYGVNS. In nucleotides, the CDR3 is TGTGCCAGCAGTATAAACAGGGGGATCTCCTACAATGAGCAGTTCTTC. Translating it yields CASSINRGISYNEQFF.

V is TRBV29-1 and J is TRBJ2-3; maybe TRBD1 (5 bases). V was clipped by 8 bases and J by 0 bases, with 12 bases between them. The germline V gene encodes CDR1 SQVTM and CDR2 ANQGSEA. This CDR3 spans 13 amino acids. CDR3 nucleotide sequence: TGCAGCAGCAGGGTTTCTAGCACAGATACGCAGTATTTT. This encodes CSSRVSSTDTQYF.

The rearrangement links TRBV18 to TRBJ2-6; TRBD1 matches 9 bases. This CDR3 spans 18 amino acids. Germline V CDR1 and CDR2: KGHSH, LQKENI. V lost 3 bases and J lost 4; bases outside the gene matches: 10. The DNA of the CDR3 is TGTGCCAGCTCACCCAGCGACAGGGGGGGTTCCGGGGCCAACGTCCTGACTTTC. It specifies CASSPSDRGGSGANVLTF.

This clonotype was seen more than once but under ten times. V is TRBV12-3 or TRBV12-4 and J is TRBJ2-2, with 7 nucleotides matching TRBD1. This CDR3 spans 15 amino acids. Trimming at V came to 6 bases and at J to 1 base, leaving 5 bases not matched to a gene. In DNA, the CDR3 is TGTGCCAGCAGAATGGGACAGTTGAACACCGGGGAGCTGTTTTTT. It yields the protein CASRMGQLNTGELFF.

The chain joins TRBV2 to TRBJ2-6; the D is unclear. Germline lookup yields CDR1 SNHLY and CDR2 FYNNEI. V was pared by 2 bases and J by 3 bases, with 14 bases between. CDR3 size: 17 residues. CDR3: CASSELLLSIGANVLTF. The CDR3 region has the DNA TGTGCCAGCAGTGAACTTCTCCTCTCTATTGGGGCCAACGTCCTGACTTTC.

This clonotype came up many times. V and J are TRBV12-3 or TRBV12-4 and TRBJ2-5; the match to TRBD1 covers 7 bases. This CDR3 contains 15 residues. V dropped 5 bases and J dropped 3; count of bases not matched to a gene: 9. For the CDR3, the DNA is TGTGCCAGCAGTACGTATCCCGACAGGGAAGAGACCCAGTACTTC. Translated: CASSTYPDREETQYF.

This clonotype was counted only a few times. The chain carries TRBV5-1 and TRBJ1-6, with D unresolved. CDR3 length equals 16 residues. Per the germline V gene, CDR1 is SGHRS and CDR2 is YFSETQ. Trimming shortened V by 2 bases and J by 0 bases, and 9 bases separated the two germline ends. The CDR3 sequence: CASSFADASYNSPLHF. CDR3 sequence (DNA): TGCGCCAGCAGCTTCGCGGACGCCTCCTATAATTCACCCCTCCACTTT.

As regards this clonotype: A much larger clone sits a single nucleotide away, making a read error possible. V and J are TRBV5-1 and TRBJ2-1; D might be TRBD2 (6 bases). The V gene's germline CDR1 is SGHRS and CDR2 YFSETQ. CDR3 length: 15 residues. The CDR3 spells CASSWGDGTYSEQFF. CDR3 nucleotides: TGCGCCAGCAGCTGGGGGGACGGAACCTACAGTGAGCAGTTCTTC.